These 29 T cell receptor beta chains came from one sample sequenced in a study of T cell repertoires in aging, cancer and after chemotherapy. Peripheral blood genomic DNA, not sorted cells or RNA, was the template. A mixed TRB-A/B primer pool amplified rearranged TRB by multiplex touch-down PCR. TCRdb independently ran MiXCR on the multiplex PCR reads; one entry per CDR3 protein. The sample includes around 2,500 distinct CDR3 sequences, around 36% of them seen just once. Material: blood. These receptors were taken from a human donor with a solid tumor.

The chain uses TRBV20-1 and TRBJ2-5, with D possibly matching TRBD1 (6 bases). CDR3 length: 16 amino acids. Trimming took off 1 base at V and 1 base at J, with 16 bases between the two ends. CDR1 DFQATT and CDR2 SNEGSKA come from the germline V gene (reference sequence). This CDR3 reads CSARGDRWMAQETQYF. Written as DNA, the CDR3 is TGCAGTGCTAGAGGTGACAGGTGGATGGCCCAAGAGACCCAGTACTTC.

Turning to this clonotype: At one of its ends the junction is not consistent with the germline gene, which may arise from a read error. The chain carries TRBV20-1 and TRBJ2-1; 12 bases are shared with TRBD2. Germline V lookup: CDR1 DFQATT, CDR2 SNEGSKA (reference sequence). This CDR3 contains 12 residues. The CDR3 sequence is CSARTSGRSYLF. CDR3 nucleotides: TGCAGTGCTAGGACTAGCGGGAGATCTTACCTCTTC.

The V call is TRBV6-2 or TRBV6-3, the J call TRBJ1-3; D unresolved. Germline-derived CDR1 and CDR2 are MNHEY and SVGEGT. This CDR3 comprises 14 residues. Between the trimmed V and J ends, which lost 2 bases and 1 base, there was a span of 6 bases. The CDR3, as DNA: TGTGCCAGCAGTTACACCGGGTCTGGAAACACCATATATTTT. This encodes CASSYTGSGNTIYF.

This clonotype came up a few times. It is unclear where the CDR3 begins or ends on the DNA, so no DNA is shown, and the CDR3 is as TCRdb lists it. The chain has TRBV27 and TRBJ1-5. CDR1 and CDR2 from the germline V gene are MNHEY and SMNVEV (reference sequence). The CDR3 spans 12 residues, counting both ends. This CDR3 is CASSSSGQPQHF.

This chain joins TRBV12-3 or TRBV12-4 and TRBJ2-5; 12 nucleotides match TRBD2. This CDR3 region has 15 residues. J was trimmed by 2 bases and V by 5 bases; bases with no gene match: 3. This chain's CDR3 is CASSPTSGGQETQYF. The CDR3 DNA sequence: TGTGCCAGCAGTCCGACTAGCGGGGGACAAGAGACCCAGTACTTC.

Within the sample, this clonotype is medium-sized. The chain couples TRBV6-5 to TRBJ2-3, with 7 bases fitting TRBD2. The V and J ends lost 2 bases and 3 bases, in that order; junction bases with no gene match: 5. This CDR3 has 15 amino acids. Germline loops: CDR1 MNHEY, CDR2 SVGAGI. For the CDR3, the DNA is TGTGCCAGCAGTTACGGGGGGGGGGTTACAGATACGCAGTATTTT. Encoded protein: CASSYGGGVTDTQYF.

This clonotype occurred a few times. The chain joins TRBV6-1 to TRBJ1-4, with 9 bases lining up with TRBD1. This CDR3 spans 17 amino acids. Trimming took 4 bases from V and 3 from J; bases not matched to a gene: 9. Per germline, CDR1 MNHNS and CDR2 SASEGT. In nucleotides, the CDR3 is TGTGCCAGCAGTGCGTTCCAGACAGGGGGAGCTAATGAAAAACTGTTTTTT. Translated: CASSAFQTGGANEKLFF.

To note about this clonotype: A read error may be the cause here, since a much bigger clone is one base away. The V and J genes are TRBV15 and TRBJ2-7; TRBD1 is a possible D gene (6 bases). Germline values: CDR1 LNHNV, CDR2 YYDKDF (reference sequence). This CDR3 region has 13 residues. The CDR3 loop is CSTSSVQGFEQYF. CDR3 coding DNA: TGTTCCACCAGCAGTGTTCAGGGGTTCGAGCAGTACTTC.

A note on this clonotype: A much bigger clone sits one base away, suggesting this may be a read error. The chain carries TRBV30 and TRBJ2-5; TRBD1 is a possible D gene (5 bases). The length of the CDR3 is 16 residues. The germline CDR1 and CDR2 sequences are GTSNPN and SVGIG (reference sequence). With 0 bases removed from V and 3 bases from J, the gap between germline ends came to 17 bases. Here the CDR3 DNA reads TGTGCCTGGAGTGTACAGACAGCGACTCCCAAAGAGACCCAGTACTTC. As protein: CAWSVQTATPKETQYF.

The V and J genes are TRBV12-3 or TRBV12-4 and TRBJ2-1; 9 bases fit TRBD1. The CDR3 sequence is 13 residues long. With V trimmed by 6 bases and J by 10 bases, 7 bases remained unmatched. The CDR3 DNA reads as TGTGCCAGCAGCCGGACAGGGGTAAAGGAGCAGTTCTTC. Its translation: CASSRTGVKEQFF.

This clonotype is labeled as large (0.1 to 1%). The J gene is TRBJ2-2, the V gene TRBV7-6; no clear D. The V and J ends lost 4 bases and 7 bases respectively, with 4 bases between them. The CDR3 runs to 11 residues. The germline V gene encodes CDR1 SGHVS and CDR2 FNYEAQ. The CDR3 DNA follows: TGTGCCAGCAGCTCTGGCGGGGAGCTGTTTTTT. Protein sequence: CASSSGGELFF.

CDR3 sequence reads: CASSAPGTTEKLFF. The DNA of the CDR3 is TGTGCCAGCAGTGCCCCCGGGACAACCGAAAAACTGTTTTTT. The rearrangement joins TRBV25-1 to TRBJ1-4; D perhaps matches TRBD1 (6 bases). Trimming cost V 4 bases and J 8 bases, with 14 bases left between them. The CDR3 totals 14 residues. Looked up from germline, CDR1 is MGHDK and CDR2 is SYGVNS.

This clonotype has just a few counts. V gene TRBV6-1 combines with J gene TRBJ2-5; possible D gene TRBD2, 6 bases. The germline V gene encodes CDR1 MNHNS and CDR2 SASEGT. CDR3 length: 13 residues. V lost 6 bases and J 5 bases, leaving 13 bases between the germline ends. The CDR3 spells CASSPGLFETQYF. CDR3 in DNA: TGTGCCAGCAGCCCGGGACTTTTTGAGACCCAGTACTTC.

This clonotype was found a few times. The chain combines TRBV6-1 with TRBJ1-2; a possible D gene is TRBD1 (5 bases). CDR3 length: 14 residues. The V and J ends lost 2 bases and 5 bases respectively, with 12 bases between them. The germline V gene has CDR1 MNHNS and CDR2 SASEGT. The CDR3 region has the DNA TGTGCCAGCAGTGAATCAGGGAGTCGGTATGGCTACACCTTC. Translation gives CASSESGSRYGYTF.

This chain joins TRBV20-1 and TRBJ2-2; no definite D call. The CDR3 consists of 14 residues. Germline V gene sequence: CDR1 DFQATT, CDR2 SNEGSKA (reference sequence). V shed 1 base and J shed 4 bases, with 10 bases lying between them. The CDR3 coding sequence is TGCAGTGCTAGAGGGGGTTGGGGCACCGGGGAGCTGTTTTTT. Its translation: CSARGGWGTGELFF.

This clonotype was recorded once. The junction departs from germline at one end; a sequencing error may be responsible. The chain recombines TRBV6-5 with TRBJ2-7, with 7 bases lining up with TRBD1. The CDR3 runs 15 residues. The germline gives CDR1 MNHEY, CDR2 SVGAGI. CDR3 protein: CASSSLGHRGAEQYF. CDR3 nucleotides: TGCGCCAGCAGCTCACTCGGTCACAGGGGAGCCGAGCAGTACTTC.

In its sample, this clonotype was seen a few times. The V call is TRBV6-5, the J call TRBJ2-3; 12 bases line up with TRBD2. The CDR3 spans 18 residues. After removal of 5 bases from V and 1 base from J, the junction contained 10 bases not matched to a gene. Germline loops: CDR1 MNHEY, CDR2 SVGAGI. CDR3 DNA sequence: TGTGCCAGCAGTCCTCCACGGACTAGCGGGAAACGCACAGATACGCAGTATTTT. Its translation: CASSPPRTSGKRTDTQYF.

This chain joins TRBV27 and TRBJ2-3; TRBD2 matches 11 bases. Unmatched junction bases numbered 4, after V lost 5 bases and J lost 0 bases. Germline V gene data show CDR1 as MNHEY and CDR2 as SMNVEV (reference sequence). The CDR3 length is 16 residues. The CDR3 reads CASSLGLAASTDTQYF. The DNA for the CDR3 is TGTGCCAGCAGTCTGGGACTAGCGGCAAGCACAGATACGCAGTATTTT.

The chain joins TRBV9 to TRBJ1-1; D is unresolved. V gave up 4 bases and J gave up 1 base, with 8 bases separating them. The CDR3 consists of 13 residues. Germline-derived CDR1 and CDR2 are SGDLS and YYNGEE. The DNA of the CDR3 is TGTGCCAGCAGCAGAGCCCCGAACACTGAAGCTTTCTTT. This translates into CASSRAPNTEAFF.

By sample share, this clonotype is large. DNA of the CDR3: TGTGCCAGCAGTTACTCGCCAGGCAGCTCCTACAATGAGCAGTTCTTC. Encoded protein: CASSYSPGSSYNEQFF. The chain has TRBV6-5 and TRBJ2-1; D is unclear. Trimming took 0 bases from V and 0 from J, leaving 9 bases between them. The CDR3 has 16 amino acids. Per germline, CDR1 MNHEY and CDR2 SVGAGI.

In the case of this clonotype: Just one base apart from a much larger clone, this may be a read error. J is TRBJ2-7 and V is TRBV7-4, with D possibly called TRBD1 or TRBD2 (5 bases each). V lost 1 base, J lost 4 bases, and 26 bases lay in between. The CDR3 contains 19 residues. CDR1 is SGHVT and CDR2 is SQSDAQ in the germline V gene. This chain's CDR3 is CASSLVLGLGTGPHYEQYF. As DNA, the CDR3 is TGTGCCAGCAGCTTAGTTTTGGGCTTGGGAACGGGACCGCATTACGAGCAGTACTTC.

Sample share makes this clonotype medium-sized. This sequence joins TRBV29-1 and TRBJ2-3, with 10 bases matching TRBD1. The ends lost 8 bases at V and 2 bases at J; junction bases unmatched: 7. Germline V lookup: CDR1 SQVTM, CDR2 ANQGSEA. CDR3 length: 14 residues. The CDR3 here is CSLAGTGATDTQYF. The CDR3 nucleotides are TGCAGCCTTGCGGGGACAGGGGCCACAGATACGCAGTATTTT.

Judged by abundance, this clonotype is medium-sized. The V call is TRBV7-2, the J call TRBJ2-7; TRBD2 matches 7 bases. The CDR3 extends over 15 amino acids. From germline, CDR1 is SGHTA and CDR2 FQGNSA. Trimming cost V 5 bases and J 6 bases; bases outside gene matches: 13. Here the CDR3 DNA reads TGTGCCAGCAGCCTAAGGTCTAGCGGAACTTCCGAGCAGTACTTC. It specifies CASSLRSSGTSEQYF.

This clonotype was seen a few times. This chain links TRBV7-2 with TRBJ2-7; 7 bases match TRBD1. Germline lookup yields CDR1 SGHTA and CDR2 FQGNSA. V trimming: 5 bases; J trimming: 1 base; junction bases outside the gene matches: 17. CDR3 length: 18 amino acids. The CDR3, as DNA: TGTGCCAGCAGCCCCCAGGTTTTACAGGGGACCGTATCCTACGAGCAGTACTTC. It is translated as CASSPQVLQGTVSYEQYF.

The genes are TRBV6-5 and TRBJ2-1; TRBD2 aligns across 7 bases. In germline, CDR1 is MNHEY, CDR2 SVGAGI. Trimming removed 10 bases from V and 0 bases from J; junction bases left unmatched: 9. This CDR3 is built from 15 residues. The CDR3 loop reads CATVKAGSSYNEQFF. The DNA for the CDR3 is TGTGCCACTGTAAAAGCGGGGAGCTCCTACAATGAGCAGTTCTTC.

CDR3 in amino acids: CASSKQENQPQHF. The CDR3 nucleotides read TGTGCCAGCAGCAAACAGGAGAATCAGCCCCAGCATTTT. The chain couples TRBV12-3 or TRBV12-4 to TRBJ1-5; tentatively, D is TRBD1 (5 bases). V was pared by 6 bases and J by 4 bases, with 10 bases between. This CDR3 region has 13 residues.

The rearrangement uses TRBV7-2 and TRBJ2-2; D is perhaps TRBD1 or TRBD2 (7 bases each). Per germline, CDR1 SGHTA and CDR2 FQGNSA. Trimming took off 6 bases at V and 6 bases at J, with 20 bases between the two ends. CDR3 length: 16 amino acids. The CDR3 nucleotides read TGTGCCAGCAGGGAAGGTGGGGGAGGGGGCTCCGGGGAGCTGTTTTTT. Translating gives CASREGGGGGSGELFF.

Within the sample, this clonotype is large. The chain joins TRBV30 to TRBJ1-2; 8 bases are a match to TRBD1. V shed 0 bases and J 7 bases; nucleotides not matched to a gene: 10. The CDR3 has 15 residues. Germline V lookup: CDR1 GTSNPN, CDR2 SVGIG (reference sequence). The DNA of the CDR3 is TGTGCCTGGAGTGTACAGGGGGGCGCGGTTAGTGGCTACACCTTC. Its translation: CAWSVQGGAVSGYTF.

This clonotype occurred a few times. Possible read error: a much larger clone is one base away. The CDR3 spells CASRSLTDTQYF. For the CDR3, the DNA is TGTGCCAGCAGGTCTTTGACAGATACGCAGTATTTT. This chain connects TRBV6-5 to TRBJ2-3; D uncertain. The CDR3 has 12 residues. Germline-derived CDR1 and CDR2 are MNHEY and SVGAGI. V was shortened by 6 bases and J by 3 bases, with 7 bases between the two germline ends.